A selection of T cell receptor beta chains follows, all from one sample in a study of response to subunit inactivated influenza vaccine. TCRdb passed the RT-PCR reads through MiXCR, listing each CDR3 protein once. The sample includes roughly 780,000 distinct CDR3 sequences, around 18% seen only once; the top ten take roughly a tenth. Sequences were derived from PBMCs from blood, sampled more than 4 days after vaccination. The source of these receptors is a man in his fifties who received an inactivated influenza vaccine. The CDR3 runs from the conserved cysteine through the conserved F or W. The D gene is left open where the match is weak. Clone size, where shown, is once, few, many, or a class for clones that have expanded.

d_call j_call clone_size v_call cdr3_nt cdr3_aa
TRBD2 TRBJ2-7 few TRBV10-3 TGTGCCATCAGTGGGGGACTAGCGGACTACGAGCAGTACTTC CAISGGLADYEQYF
TRBD2 TRBJ2-1 few TRBV12-3/TRBV12-4 TGTGCCAGCAGTTCACGGACTAGCGGGGGGGGTGAGCAGTTCTTC CASSSRTSGGGEQFF
. TRBJ2-2 few TRBV28 TGTGCCAGCGGGACCCGCCGGGAGCTGTTTTTT CASGTRRELFF
. TRBJ2-7 . TRBV28 TGTGCCAGCAGTTTAATGGTGGGCGAGCAGTACTTC CASSLMVGEQYF
. TRBJ1-1 few TRBV6-5 TGTGCCAGCAGTTACCTGGCGGGGAGCACTGAAGCTTTCTTT CASSYLAGSTEAFF
TRBD1 TRBJ1-2 few TRBV12-3/TRBV12-4 TGTGCCACCAATCCTTGGGGCAGGGGGCCTGGCTACACCTTC CATNPWGRGPGYTF
. TRBJ1-4 once TRBV10-3 TGTGCCATCAGCCCGGAGGGCACAACTAATGAAAAACTGTTTTTT CAISPEGTTNEKLFF
. TRBJ2-7 many TRBV27 TGTGCCAGCAGTTTATCCATCGGGGCCGACCTCTACGAGCAGTACTTC CASSLSIGADLYEQYF
. TRBJ2-3 . TRBV21-1 TGTGCCAGCACTCGGGGACAGCCTTATTGCACAGATACGCAGTATTTT CASTRGQPYCTDTQYF
TRBD2 TRBJ2-3 few TRBV7-2 TGTGCCAGCAGTCAGCCGGGACTAGCCGTAGATACGCAGTATTTT CASSQPGLAVDTQYF
. TRBJ1-1 . TRBV7-8 TGTGCCAGCAGCGAATGGACAGTCGAAGCTTTCTTT CASSEWTVEAFF